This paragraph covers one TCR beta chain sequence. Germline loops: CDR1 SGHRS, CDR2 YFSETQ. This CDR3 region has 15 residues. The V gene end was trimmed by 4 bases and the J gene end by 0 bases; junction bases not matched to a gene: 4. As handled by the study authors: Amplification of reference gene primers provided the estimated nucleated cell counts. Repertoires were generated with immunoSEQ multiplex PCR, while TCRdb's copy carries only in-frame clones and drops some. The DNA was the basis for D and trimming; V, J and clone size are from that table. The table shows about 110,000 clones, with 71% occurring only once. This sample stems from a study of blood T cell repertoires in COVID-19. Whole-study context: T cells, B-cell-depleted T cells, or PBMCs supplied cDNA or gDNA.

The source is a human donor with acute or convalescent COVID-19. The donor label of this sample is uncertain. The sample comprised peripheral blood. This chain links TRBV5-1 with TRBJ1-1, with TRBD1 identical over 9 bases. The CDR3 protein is CASSLQGAVNTEAFF. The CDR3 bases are TGCGCCAGCAGCCTACAGGGGGCGGTGAACACTGAAGCTTTCTTT.